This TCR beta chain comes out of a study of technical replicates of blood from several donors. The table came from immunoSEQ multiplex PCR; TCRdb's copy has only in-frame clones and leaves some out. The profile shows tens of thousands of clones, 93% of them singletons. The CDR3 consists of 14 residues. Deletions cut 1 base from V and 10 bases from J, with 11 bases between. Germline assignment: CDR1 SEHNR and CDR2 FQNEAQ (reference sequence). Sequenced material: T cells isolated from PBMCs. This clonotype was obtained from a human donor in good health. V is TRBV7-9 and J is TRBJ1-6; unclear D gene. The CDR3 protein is CASSLGLGGSPLHF. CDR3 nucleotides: TGTGCCAGCAGCTTAGGGCTGGGAGGATCACCCCTCCACTTT.